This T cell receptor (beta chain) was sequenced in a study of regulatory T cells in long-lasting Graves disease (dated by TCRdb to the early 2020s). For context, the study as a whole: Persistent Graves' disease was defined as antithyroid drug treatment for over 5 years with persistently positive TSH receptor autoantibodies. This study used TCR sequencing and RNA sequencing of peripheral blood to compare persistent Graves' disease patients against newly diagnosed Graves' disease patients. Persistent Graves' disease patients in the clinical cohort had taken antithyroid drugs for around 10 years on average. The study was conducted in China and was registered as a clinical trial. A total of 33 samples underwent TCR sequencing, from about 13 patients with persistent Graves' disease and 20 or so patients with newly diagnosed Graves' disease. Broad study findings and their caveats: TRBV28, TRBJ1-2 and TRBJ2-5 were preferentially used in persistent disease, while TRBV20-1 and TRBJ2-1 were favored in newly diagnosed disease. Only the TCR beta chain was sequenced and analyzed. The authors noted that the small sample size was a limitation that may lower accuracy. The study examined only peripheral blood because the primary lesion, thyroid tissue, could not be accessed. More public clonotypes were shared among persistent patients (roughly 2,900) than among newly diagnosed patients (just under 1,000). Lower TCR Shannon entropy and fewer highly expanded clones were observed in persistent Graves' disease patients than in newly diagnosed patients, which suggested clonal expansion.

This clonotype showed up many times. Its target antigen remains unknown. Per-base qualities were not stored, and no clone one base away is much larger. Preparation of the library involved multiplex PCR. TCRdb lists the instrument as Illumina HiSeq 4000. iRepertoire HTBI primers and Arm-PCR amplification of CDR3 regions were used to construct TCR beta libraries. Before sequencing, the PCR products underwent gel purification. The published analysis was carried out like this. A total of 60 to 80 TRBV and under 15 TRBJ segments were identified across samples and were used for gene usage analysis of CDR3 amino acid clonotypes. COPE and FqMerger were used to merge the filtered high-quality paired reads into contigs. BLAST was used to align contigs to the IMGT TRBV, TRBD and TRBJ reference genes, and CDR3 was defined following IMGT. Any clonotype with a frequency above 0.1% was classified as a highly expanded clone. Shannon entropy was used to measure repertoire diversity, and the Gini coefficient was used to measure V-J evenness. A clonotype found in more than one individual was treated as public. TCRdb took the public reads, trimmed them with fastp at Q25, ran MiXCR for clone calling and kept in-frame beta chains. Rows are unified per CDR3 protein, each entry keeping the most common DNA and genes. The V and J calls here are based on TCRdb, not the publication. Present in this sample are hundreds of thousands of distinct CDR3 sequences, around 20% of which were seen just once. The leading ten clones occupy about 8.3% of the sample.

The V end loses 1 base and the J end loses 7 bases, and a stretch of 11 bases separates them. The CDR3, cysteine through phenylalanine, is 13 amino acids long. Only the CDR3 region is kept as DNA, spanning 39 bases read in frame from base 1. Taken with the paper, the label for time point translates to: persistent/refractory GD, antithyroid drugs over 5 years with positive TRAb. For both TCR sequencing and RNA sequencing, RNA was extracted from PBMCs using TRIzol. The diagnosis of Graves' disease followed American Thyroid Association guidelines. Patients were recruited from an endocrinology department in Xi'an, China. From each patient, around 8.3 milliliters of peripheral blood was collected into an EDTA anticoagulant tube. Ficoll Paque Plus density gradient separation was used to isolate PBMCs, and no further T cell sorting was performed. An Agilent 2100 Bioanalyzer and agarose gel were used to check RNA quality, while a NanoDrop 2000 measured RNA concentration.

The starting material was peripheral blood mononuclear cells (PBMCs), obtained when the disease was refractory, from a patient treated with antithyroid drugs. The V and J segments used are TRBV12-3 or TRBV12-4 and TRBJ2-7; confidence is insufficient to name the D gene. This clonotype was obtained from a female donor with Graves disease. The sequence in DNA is TGTGCCAGCAGTTTAGGGCCGATCTTGGAGCAGTACTTC. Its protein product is CASSLGPILEQYF.